Below, 3 T cell receptor beta chains from the same sample are listed, as sequenced in a study of cytomegalovirus exposure and HLA in healthy donors. PCR involved 60 Vbeta and 13 Jbeta primers. Repertoires were generated with immunoSEQ multiplex PCR, while TCRdb's copy carries only in-frame clones and drops some. The top ten clones hold 6.7% of a sample with some 140,000 clones, roughly 85% of them seen once. Sequenced sample: PBMCs. The receptors originated from a woman in her 30s in good health and CMV-seropositive.

The chain carries TRBV4-1 and TRBJ1-2; unclear D gene. Germline V gives CDR1 MGHRA, CDR2 YSYEKL. Trimming took off 4 bases at V and 3 bases at J, with 12 bases between the two ends. The CDR3 sequence is 14 residues long. In nucleotides, the CDR3 is TGCGCCAGCAGCCGGCGGCAGGAGGACTATGGCTACACCTTC. Its translation: CASSRRQEDYGYTF.

This chain joins TRBV5-1 and TRBJ2-7, with D unresolved. This CDR3 has 14 amino acids. Germline V gene data show CDR1 as SGHRS and CDR2 as YFSETQ. Trimming removed 2 bases from V and 2 bases from J, with 11 bases in between. The CDR3 nucleotides are TGCGCCAGCAGCTTTTCCCTCTCTCCCTACGAGCAGTACTTC. Translating it yields CASSFSLSPYEQYF.

The V and J genes are TRBV29-1 and TRBJ1-1; no firm D call. Trimming removed 5 bases from V and 0 bases from J, with 7 bases in between. The CDR3 consists of 12 residues. Germline CDR1 is SQVTM and CDR2 is ANQGSEA. CDR3 loop: CSVSSLNTEAFF. As DNA, the CDR3 is TGCAGCGTTTCCTCCTTGAACACTGAAGCTTTCTTT.